Sequencing of this T cell receptor beta chain was carried out in a study of T cell responses to AZD1222 COVID-19 vaccine. Whole-study results and caveats: Donors skewed white British and female; clonal diversity was possibly underestimated. CD4 TCRs covered the whole spike, strongest at regions 160-218 and 743-854.

Sequenced by immunoSEQ multiplex PCR; TCRdb stores in-frame clones only, minus some. The sample has under 100,000 clones; 70% to 90% are singletons. V was pared by 3 bases and J by 2 bases, with 16 bases between. The V gene's germline CDR1 is GTSNPN and CDR2 SVGIG (reference sequence). CDR3 length: 15 amino acids. Investigators merged groups given second doses at roughly 4 or roughly 12 weeks. A word on this clone: What it binds is not known.

This clonotype originated in an adult who received the AZD1222 COVID-19 vaccine. The chain couples TRBV30 to TRBJ1-2, with a weak D call TRBD1 (5 bases). The starting material was peripheral blood, obtained 28 days after the second AZD1222 dose. This chain's CDR3 is CAWRRDDRQNYGYTF. CDR3 bases: TGTGCCTGGAGAAGGGACGACCGACAAAACTATGGCTACACCTTC.